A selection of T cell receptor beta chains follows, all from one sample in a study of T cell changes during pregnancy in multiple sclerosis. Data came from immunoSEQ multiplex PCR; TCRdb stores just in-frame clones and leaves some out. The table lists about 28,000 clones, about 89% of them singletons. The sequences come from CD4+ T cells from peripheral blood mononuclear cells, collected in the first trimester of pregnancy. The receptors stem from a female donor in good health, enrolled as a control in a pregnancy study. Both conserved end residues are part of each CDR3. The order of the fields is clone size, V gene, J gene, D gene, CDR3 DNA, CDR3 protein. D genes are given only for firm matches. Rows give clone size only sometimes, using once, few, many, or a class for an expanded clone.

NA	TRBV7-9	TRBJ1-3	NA	TGTGCCAGCAGCCCGGGACTCAACTCTGGAAACACCATATATTTT	CASSPGLNSGNTIYF
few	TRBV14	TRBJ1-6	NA	TGTGCCAGCAGCCAAGGACAGCTCAATTCACCCCTCCACTTT	CASSQGQLNSPLHF
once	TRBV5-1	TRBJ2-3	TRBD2	TGCGCCAGCAGCTTGGGACTAGCGGAGACCACAGATACGCAGTATTTT	CASSLGLAETTDTQYF
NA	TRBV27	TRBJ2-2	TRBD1	TGTGCCAGCAGCCCCTTCAAGGGGGCGCGGACCGGGGAGCTGTTTTTT	CASSPFKGARTGELFF
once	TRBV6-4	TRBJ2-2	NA	TGTGCCAGCAGTAAAGCGATTCGGACCGGGGAGCTGTTTTTT	CASSKAIRTGELFF
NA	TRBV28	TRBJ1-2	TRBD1	TGTGCCAGCACCCATAAAGACAGGGTCTCTAAGGAAAGCTACACCTTC	CASTHKDRVSKESYTF
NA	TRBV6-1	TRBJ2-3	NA	TGTGCCAGCAGTGATTGGGGGGCAGATACGCAGTATTTT	CASSDWGADTQYF
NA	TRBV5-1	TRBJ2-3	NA	TGCGCCAGCAGCTTGGGTGGAGGGTCAGATACGCAGTATTTT	CASSLGGGSDTQYF
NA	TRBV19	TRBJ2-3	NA	TGTGCCAGTAGTCCCTCTCTCACAGATACGCAGTATTTT	CASSPSLTDTQYF
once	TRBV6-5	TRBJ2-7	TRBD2	TGTGCCAGCAGCCCCGGGACTAGGGGTTCCGAGCAGTACTTC	CASSPGTRGSEQYF
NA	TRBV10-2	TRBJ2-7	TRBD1	TGCGCCAGCAGTGGGACAGGGACCTACGAGCAGTACTTC	CASSGTGTYEQYF
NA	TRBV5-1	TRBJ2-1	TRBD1	TGCGCCAGCAGACCATCTCGGACAGGGGAGCATCTGGAGCAGTTCTTC	CASRPSRTGEHLEQFF
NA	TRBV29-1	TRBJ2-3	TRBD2	TGCAGCGCGGGGGGAGATACGCAGTATTTT	CSAGGDTQYF
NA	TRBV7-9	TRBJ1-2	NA	TGTGCCGCCTCGGATGAGGCAGGCTACACCTTC	CAASDEAGYTF
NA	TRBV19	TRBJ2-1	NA	TGTGCCAGCTGTAAGACCCCTAGCGTCTGGGATGAGCAGTTCTTC	CASCKTPSVWDEQFF
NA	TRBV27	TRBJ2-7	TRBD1	TGTGCCAGCAGTTTTTCCGGGACAGGGAACTATAACGGGCAGTACTTC	CASSFSGTGNYNGQYF
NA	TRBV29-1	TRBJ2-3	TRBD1	TGCAGCGTCCGACAGGGTGGAACAGATACGCAGTATTTT	CSVRQGGTDTQYF
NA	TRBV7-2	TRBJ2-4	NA	TGTGCCAGCAGCTTACTCCCGGGAATAGGGAACATTCAGTACTTC	CASSLLPGIGNIQYF
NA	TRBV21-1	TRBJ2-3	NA	TGTGCCAGCGGCGCCAGGGAGGGAGATACGCAGTATTTT	CASGAREGDTQYF
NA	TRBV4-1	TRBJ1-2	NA	TGCGCCAGCAGCCAAGATGGGGCCTCCTATGGCTACACCTTC	CASSQDGASYGYTF
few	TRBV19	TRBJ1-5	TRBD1	TGTGCCAGTAGTATGGGTACAGGGGGTAGGTATCAGCCCCAGCATTTT	CASSMGTGGRYQPQHF
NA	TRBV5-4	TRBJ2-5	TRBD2	TGTGCCAGCAGCCTTGGACTAGCGGGAGGTCTAGAGACCCAGTACTTC	CASSLGLAGGLETQYF
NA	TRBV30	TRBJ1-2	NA	TGTGCCTGGCGGTACTACACTACTAACTATGGCTACACCTTC	CAWRYYTTNYGYTF
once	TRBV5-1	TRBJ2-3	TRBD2	TGCGCCAGCAGCTTGGGGGGCCAAGCGGGGGCCGGCACAGATACGCAGTATTTT	CASSLGGQAGAGTDTQYF
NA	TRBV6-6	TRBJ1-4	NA	TGTGCCAGCAGTTACGCAGGGGAGAGCGAAAAACTGTTTTTT	CASSYAGESEKLFF
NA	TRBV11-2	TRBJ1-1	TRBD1	TGTGCCAGCAGCCAGAGACAGGGGAAATTCATGAACACTGAAGCTTTCTTT	CASSQRQGKFMNTEAFF
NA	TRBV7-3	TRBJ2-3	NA	TGTGCCAGCAGCTCCTATCAAACAGATACGCAGTATTTT	CASSSYQTDTQYF
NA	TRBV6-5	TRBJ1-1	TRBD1	TGTGCCAGCACCGGGACAGGCAGTGAAGCTTTCTTT	CASTGTGSEAFF
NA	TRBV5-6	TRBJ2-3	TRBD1	TGTGCCAGCAGCCGACTCGACAGGGGAAGAACAGATACGCAGTATTTT	CASSRLDRGRTDTQYF
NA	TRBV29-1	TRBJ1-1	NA	TGCAGCGTCCTATCGACAGGAGGGAACACTGAAGCTTTCTTT	CSVLSTGGNTEAFF
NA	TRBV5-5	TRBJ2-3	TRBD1	TGTGCCAGCACCACCGGGACAGGGGGCGGGGGAGATACGCAGTATTTT	CASTTGTGGGGDTQYF
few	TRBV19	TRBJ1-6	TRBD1	TGTGCCAGTAGTGATCGACAGGGGGATAATTCACCCCTCCACTTT	CASSDRQGDNSPLHF
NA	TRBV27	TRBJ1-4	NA	TGTGCCAGCAGTTTATCGGGGCAGGAGCACGAAAAACTGTTTTTT	CASSLSGQEHEKLFF
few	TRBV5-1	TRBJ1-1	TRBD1	TGCGCCAGCAGACAGAATACAGGGGGCCACACTGAAGCTTTCTTT	CASRQNTGGHTEAFF
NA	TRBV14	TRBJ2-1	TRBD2	TGTGCCAGCAGCCCCCGACTAGCGGGGGGCACCTACAATGAGCAGTTCTTC	CASSPRLAGGTYNEQFF
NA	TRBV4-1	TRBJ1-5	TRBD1	TGCGCCAGCAGCCAAGATCTCGCGGGCAGGGGGGATAATAGCAATCAGCCCCAGCATTTT	CASSQDLAGRGDNSNQPQHF
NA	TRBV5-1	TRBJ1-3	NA	TGCGCCAGCAGCTTGGACAGGGTCTCTGGAAACACCATATATTTT	CASSLDRVSGNTIYF
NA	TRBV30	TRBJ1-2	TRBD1	TGTGCCTGGTCTAACAGGGGGCTAGGTGGCTACACCTTC	CAWSNRGLGGYTF
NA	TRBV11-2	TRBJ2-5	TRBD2	TGTGCCAGCAGCTGGGTAGCGGGGGGCAAAGAGACCCAGTACTTC	CASSWVAGGKETQYF
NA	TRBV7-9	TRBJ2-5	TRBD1	TGTGCCAGCAGCTCCTGGGACAGGGGGCGGGAGACCCAGTACTTC	CASSSWDRGRETQYF
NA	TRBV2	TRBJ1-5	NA	TGTGCCAGCAGACTCGACAGGACGCCCGGGCAGCCCCAGCATTTT	CASRLDRTPGQPQHF
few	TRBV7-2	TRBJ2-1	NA	TGTGCCAGCAGCATACGGACAGCACCAATCTTGTACAATGAGCAGTTCTTC	CASSIRTAPILYNEQFF
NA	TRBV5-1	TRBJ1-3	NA	TGCGCCAGCAGCTCGGACAGCTCTGGAAACACCATATATTTT	CASSSDSSGNTIYF
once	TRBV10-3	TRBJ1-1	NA	TGTGCCATCAGTGAGTCGATTACGGTGAACACTGAAGCTTTCTTT	CAISESITVNTEAFF
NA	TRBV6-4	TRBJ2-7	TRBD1	TGTGCCAGCAGTGACCGAACCCGGACAGGGACCTACGAGCAGTACTTC	CASSDRTRTGTYEQYF
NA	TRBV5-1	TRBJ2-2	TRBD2	TGCGCCAGCAGCCCACTAGCGGGGGGACCCGGGGAGCTGTTTTTT	CASSPLAGGPGELFF
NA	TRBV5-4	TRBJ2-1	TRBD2	TGTGCCAGCAGCCTAACCCTACTAGCGGACAATGAGCAGTTCTTC	CASSLTLLADNEQFF